The 4 T cell receptor beta chains below were found in one sample sequenced in a study of blood T cell repertoires in COVID-19. Profiled with immunoSEQ multiplex PCR; TCRdb holds only in-frame clones, not every one. The table has 210,000 or so clones, roughly 88% seen once. The sample consisted of PBMCs or T cells enriched from blood (not recorded which). The receptors were sampled from a woman aged 30 to 39 who had been exposed to COVID-19.

The rearrangement joins TRBV30 to TRBJ1-1, with D hard to call. The CDR3 has 13 residues. CDR1 is GTSNPN, CDR2 SVGIG, per germline (reference sequence). V was shortened by 5 bases and J by 1 base, with 11 bases between the two germline ends. The CDR3: CAWGQQSNTEAFF. The CDR3 nucleotides read TGTGCCTGGGGGCAACAATCGAACACTGAAGCTTTCTTT.

The chain links TRBV11-2 to TRBJ2-1; TRBD1 agrees at 7 bases. The germline CDR1 and CDR2 sequences are SGHAT and FQNNGV. The CDR3 is 15 amino acids. Trimming at V came to 5 bases and at J to 6 bases, leaving 10 bases not matched to a gene. CDR3 protein: CASSPTGYPSNEQFF. CDR3 DNA: TGTGCCAGCAGCCCGACAGGGTACCCCTCCAATGAGCAGTTCTTC.

In its sample, this clone was seen a few times. The chain links TRBV4-2 to TRBJ2-5; D remains ambiguous. V was shortened by 4 bases and J by 6 bases, with 24 bases between the two germline ends. This CDR3 has 17 amino acids. Germline values: CDR1 LGHNA, CDR2 YNFKEQ. The CDR3 spells CASSRIPELRVAQTQYF. CDR3 in DNA: TGTGCCAGCAGCCGAATTCCAGAGCTCCGGGTCGCCCAGACCCAGTACTTC.

The J gene is TRBJ2-7, the V gene TRBV6-5; tentative D call: TRBD2 (6 bases). The CDR3 is 15 residues long. The germline gives CDR1 MNHEY, CDR2 SVGAGI. V was cut by 0 bases and J by 2 bases, with 11 bases left in between. The CDR3 region has the DNA TGTGCCAGCAGTTACTCTAGCGGACCAACCTACGAGCAGTACTTC. The encoded protein is CASSYSSGPTYEQYF.